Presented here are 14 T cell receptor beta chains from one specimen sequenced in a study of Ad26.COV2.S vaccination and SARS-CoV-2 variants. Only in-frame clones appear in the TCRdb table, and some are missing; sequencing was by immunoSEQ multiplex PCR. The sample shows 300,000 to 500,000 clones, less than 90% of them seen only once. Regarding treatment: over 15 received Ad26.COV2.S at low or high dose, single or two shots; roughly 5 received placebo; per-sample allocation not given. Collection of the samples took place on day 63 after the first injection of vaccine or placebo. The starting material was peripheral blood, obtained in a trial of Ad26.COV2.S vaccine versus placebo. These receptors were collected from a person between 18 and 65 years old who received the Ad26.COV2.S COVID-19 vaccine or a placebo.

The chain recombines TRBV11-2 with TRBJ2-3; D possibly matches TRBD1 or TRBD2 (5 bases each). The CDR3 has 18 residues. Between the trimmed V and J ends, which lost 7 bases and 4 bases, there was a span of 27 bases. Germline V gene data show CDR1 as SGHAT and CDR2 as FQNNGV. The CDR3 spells CASTDPRRGGRYADTQYF. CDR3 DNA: TGTGCCAGCACCGACCCCCGCCGTGGGGGAAGATACGCAGATACGCAGTATTTT.

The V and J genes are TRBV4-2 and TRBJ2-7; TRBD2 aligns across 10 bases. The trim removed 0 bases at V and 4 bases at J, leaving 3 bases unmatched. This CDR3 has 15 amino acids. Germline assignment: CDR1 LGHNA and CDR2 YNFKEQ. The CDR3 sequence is CASSQEGSGGYEQYF. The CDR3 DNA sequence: TGTGCCAGCAGCCAAGAAGGTAGCGGGGGGTACGAGCAGTACTTC.

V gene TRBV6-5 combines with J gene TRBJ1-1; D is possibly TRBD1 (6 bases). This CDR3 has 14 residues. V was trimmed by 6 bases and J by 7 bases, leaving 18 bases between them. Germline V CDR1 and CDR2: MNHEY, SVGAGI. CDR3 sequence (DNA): TGTGCCAGCAGCTCCGGACAGAACACCCTTGAAGCTTTCTTT. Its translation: CASSSGQNTLEAFF.

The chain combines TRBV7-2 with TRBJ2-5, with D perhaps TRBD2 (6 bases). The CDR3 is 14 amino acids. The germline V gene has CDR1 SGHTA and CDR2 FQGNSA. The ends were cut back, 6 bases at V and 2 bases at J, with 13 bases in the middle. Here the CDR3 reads CASRQTGGQETQYF. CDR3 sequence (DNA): TGTGCCAGCAGACAAACCGGGGGACAAGAGACCCAGTACTTC.

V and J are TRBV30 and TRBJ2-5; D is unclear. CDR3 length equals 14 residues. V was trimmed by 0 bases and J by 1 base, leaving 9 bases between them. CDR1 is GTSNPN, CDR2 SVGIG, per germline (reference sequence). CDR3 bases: TGTGCCTGGAGTGTACTTTTAGGCCAAGAGACCCAGTACTTC. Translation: CAWSVLLGQETQYF. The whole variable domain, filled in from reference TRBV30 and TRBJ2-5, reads SQTIHQWPATLVQPVGSPLSLECTVEGTSNPNLYWYRQAAGRGLQLLFYSVGIGQISSEVPQNLSASRPQDRQFILSSKKLLLSDSGFYLCAWSVLLGQETQYFGPGTRLLVL.

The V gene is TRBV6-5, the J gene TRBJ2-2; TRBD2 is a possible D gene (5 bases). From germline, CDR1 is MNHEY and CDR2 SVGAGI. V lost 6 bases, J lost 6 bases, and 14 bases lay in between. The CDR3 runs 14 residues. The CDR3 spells CASRQDLSPGELFF. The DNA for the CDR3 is TGTGCCAGCAGGCAGGACTTGTCGCCCGGGGAGCTGTTTTTT.

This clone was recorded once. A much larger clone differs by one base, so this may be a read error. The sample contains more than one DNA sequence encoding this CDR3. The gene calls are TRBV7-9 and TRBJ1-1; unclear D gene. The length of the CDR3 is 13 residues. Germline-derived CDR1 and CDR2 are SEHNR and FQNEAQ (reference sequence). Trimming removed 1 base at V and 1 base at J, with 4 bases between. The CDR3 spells CASSLDRNTEAFF. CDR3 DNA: TGTGCCAGCAGCTTAGACAGGAACACTGAAGCTTTCTTT.

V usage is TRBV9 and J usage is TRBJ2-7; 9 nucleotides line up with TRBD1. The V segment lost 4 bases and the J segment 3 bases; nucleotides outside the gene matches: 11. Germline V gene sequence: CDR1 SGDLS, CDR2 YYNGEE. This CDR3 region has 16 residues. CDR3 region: CASSLGPGTGIYEQYF. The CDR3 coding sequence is TGTGCCAGCAGCCTAGGCCCCGGGACAGGGATCTACGAGCAGTACTTC.

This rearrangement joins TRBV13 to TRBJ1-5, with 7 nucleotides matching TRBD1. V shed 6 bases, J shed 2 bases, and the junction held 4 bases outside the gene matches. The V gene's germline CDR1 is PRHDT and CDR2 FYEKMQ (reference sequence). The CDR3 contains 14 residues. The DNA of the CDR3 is TGTGCCAGCAGAGGGGGCCTTGGCAATCAGCCCCAGCATTTT. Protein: CASRGGLGNQPQHF.

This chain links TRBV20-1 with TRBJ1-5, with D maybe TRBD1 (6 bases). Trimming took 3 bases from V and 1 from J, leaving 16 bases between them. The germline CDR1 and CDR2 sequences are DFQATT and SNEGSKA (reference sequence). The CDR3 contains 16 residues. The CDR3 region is CSASPIQGSSNQPQHF. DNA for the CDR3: TGCAGTGCTAGTCCCATACAGGGTAGCAGCAATCAGCCCCAGCATTTT.

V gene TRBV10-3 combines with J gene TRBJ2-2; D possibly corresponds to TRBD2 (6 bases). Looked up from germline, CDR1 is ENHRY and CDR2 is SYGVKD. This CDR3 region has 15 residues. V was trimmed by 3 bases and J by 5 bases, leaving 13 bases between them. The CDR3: CAISELGGDTGELFF. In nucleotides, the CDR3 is TGTGCCATCAGTGAACTCGGGGGAGATACCGGGGAGCTGTTTTTT.

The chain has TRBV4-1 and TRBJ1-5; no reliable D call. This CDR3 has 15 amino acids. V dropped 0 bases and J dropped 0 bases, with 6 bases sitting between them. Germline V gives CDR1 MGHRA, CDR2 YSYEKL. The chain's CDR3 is CASSQEDYSNQPQHF. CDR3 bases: TGCGCCAGCAGCCAAGAAGACTATAGCAATCAGCCCCAGCATTTT.

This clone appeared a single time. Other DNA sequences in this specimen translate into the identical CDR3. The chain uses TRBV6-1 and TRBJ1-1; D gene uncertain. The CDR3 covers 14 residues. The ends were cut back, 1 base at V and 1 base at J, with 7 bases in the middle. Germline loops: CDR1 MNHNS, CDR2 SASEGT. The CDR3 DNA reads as TGTGCCAGCAGTGAAGTTGGGAGGAACACTGAAGCTTTCTTT. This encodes CASSEVGRNTEAFF.

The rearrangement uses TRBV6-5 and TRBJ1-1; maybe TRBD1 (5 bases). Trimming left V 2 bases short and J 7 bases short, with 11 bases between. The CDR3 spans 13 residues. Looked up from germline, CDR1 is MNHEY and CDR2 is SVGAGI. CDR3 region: CASSYGRVDEAFF. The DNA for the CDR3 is TGTGCCAGCAGTTACGGCAGGGTAGATGAAGCTTTCTTT.